Below are 29 T cell receptor beta chains sequenced from a single sample in a study of CD8+CD57+ T cells in acquired aplastic anemia. Profiling of TCR beta VDJ combinations and CDR3 sequences used genomic DNA as template. TCRdb reprocessed the reads with MiXCR, giving one entry per CDR3 protein. The sample has hundreds of thousands of distinct CDR3 sequences, approximately 79% seen once. An expansion of CD8+CD57+ cells by flow cytometry had been shown in patients chosen for sequencing. The sequencing sample was made of sorted CD4+, CD8+, or CD8+CD57+ T cells (not recorded which) from PBMCs. The source of these receptors is a human donor with aplastic anemia.

V usage is TRBV19 and J usage is TRBJ2-7, with a tentative D call TRBD2 (6 bases). There are 11 residues in the CDR3. V lost 10 bases and J lost 3, with 10 bases in between. Germline CDR1 is LNHDA and CDR2 is SQIVND (reference sequence). The CDR3 bases are TGTGCCATTACCGGGGGCTACGAGCAGTACTTC. Translation: CAITGGYEQYF.

With regard to this clonotype: At one of its ends the junction is not consistent with the germline gene, which may arise from a read error. The chain combines TRBV7-3 with TRBJ2-1; tentatively, D is TRBD1 (5 bases). This CDR3 has 13 residues. Germline V lookup: CDR1 SGHTA, CDR2 FQGTGA. CDR3 sequence reads: CASSLAGRNNEQF. The CDR3 region has the DNA TGTGCCAGCAGCTTGGCAGGGCGTAACAATGAGCAGTTC. Full variable domain (remainder filled in from reference TRBV7-3 and TRBJ2-1): GAGVSQTPSNKVTEKGKYVELRCDPISGHTALYWYRQSLGQGPEFLIYFQGTGAADDSGLPNDRFFAVRPEGSVSTLKIQRTERGDSAVYLCASSLAGRNNEQFGPGTRLTVL.

Notes on this clonotype: The conserved phenylalanine or tryptophan is not found at the CDR3 terminus, so this likely reflects a read error. It is unclear where the CDR3 begins or ends on the DNA, so no DNA is shown, and the CDR3 is as TCRdb lists it. The genes are TRBV2 and TRBJ2-1; the table's D call, TRBD2, was not checked against the DNA. The CDR3 numbers 14 amino acids, ends counted. Per the germline V gene, CDR1 is SNHLY and CDR2 is FYNNEI. This chain's CDR3 is CASSQLEFFHYQQY.

As concerns this clonotype: Germline and junction disagree at one end, which may indicate a read error. V gene TRBV7-8 combines with J gene TRBJ1-2; D is undetermined. The CDR3 spans 16 residues. The germline CDR1 and CDR2 sequences are SGHVS and FQNEAQ. The CDR3 DNA reads TGTGCCAGCAGCTCACCGGAAAGGCGCTTGGCGCATGGTTACACCTTC. Translating gives CASSSPERRLAHGYTF.

Details on this clonotype: No conserved phenylalanine or tryptophan ends this CDR3, so it is likely a read error. Because the CDR3's place on the DNA is in doubt, the DNA is left out and the CDR3 is given as listed by TCRdb. The chain recombines TRBV7-2 with TRBJ2-3; the tabulated D call, TRBD1, remains unverified against the DNA. The CDR3 numbers 13 amino acids, ends counted. Looked up from germline, CDR1 is SGHTA and CDR2 is FQGNSA. CDR3 region: CASAEYTEAFFGQ.

The chain combines TRBV7-2 with TRBJ2-3; no definite D call. Trimming took 5 bases from V and 0 from J, leaving 9 bases between them. This CDR3 has 14 amino acids. CDR1 is SGHTA, CDR2 FQGNSA, per germline. CDR3 in DNA: TGTGCCAGCAGCCCTCTCCTTAGCACAGATACGCAGTATTTT. Protein sequence: CASSPLLSTDTQYF.

This clonotype has only one observation. Because it lacks the conserved phenylalanine or tryptophan at the end, this CDR3 is likely a read error. No DNA is shown, since the ends of the CDR3 on it are uncertain; the CDR3 is the one TCRdb lists. This CDR3 reads CASSVVVRPETLYL. The chain recombines TRBV2 with TRBJ2-3; the D segment call TRBD2 is taken from the table without a DNA check. Germline-derived CDR1 and CDR2 are SNHLY and FYNNEI. The CDR3 is 14 residues long, counting both termini.

In its sample, this clonotype was seen once. The chain couples TRBV7-2 to TRBJ1-2; D is uncertain. CDR1 and CDR2 from the germline V gene are SGHTA and FQGNSA. V was trimmed by 3 bases and J by 12 bases, leaving 26 bases between them. The CDR3 totals 16 residues. The CDR3, as DNA: TGTGCCAGCAGCTTTGATCGAGACGGGCCAGCACTTTCCCACACCTTC. Its protein is CASSFDRDGPALSHTF. The complete variable domain, with remaining parts taken from reference TRBV7-2 and TRBJ1-2, reads GAGVSQSPSNKVTEKGKDVELRCDPISGHTALYWYRQSLGQGLEFLIYFQGNSAPDKSGLPSDRFSAERTGGSVSTLTIQRTQQEDSAVYLCASSFDRDGPALSHTFGSGTRLTVV.

A single count supports this clonotype. The CDR3 reads CASSLGQGGYEQYQFF. Here the CDR3 DNA reads TGTGCCAGCAGCTTGGGACAGGGAGGCTACGAGCAGTACCAGTTCTTC. The rearrangement joins TRBV7-3 to TRBJ2-1, with 9 bases that match TRBD1. After removal of 3 bases from V and 13 bases from J, the junction contained 16 bases not matched to a gene. The CDR3 runs 16 residues. Germline lookup yields CDR1 SGHTA and CDR2 FQGTGA.

As for this clonotype: At one end the junction does not follow the germline gene, possibly because of a read error. The V and J genes are TRBV7-9 and TRBJ1-1, with a weak D call TRBD1 (5 bases). CDR1 is SEHNR, CDR2 FQNEAQ, per germline (reference sequence). The CDR3 length is 14 residues. This CDR3 is CASSREWGGTEDEF. The CDR3 DNA reads TGTGCCAGCAGCAGAGAATGGGGGGGTACTGAAGATGAGTTT.

To note about this clonotype: The junction and the germline gene differ at one end; a read error may be behind it. CDR3 nucleotide sequence: TGTGCCAGCAGCTTGGCTAGCGGTACCGAAAATACGCAGTTT. This translates into CASSLASGTENTQF. V usage is TRBV7-2 and J usage is TRBJ2-3; 7 nucleotides match TRBD2. Germline assignment: CDR1 SGHTA and CDR2 FQGNSA. This CDR3 is built from 14 residues. The full variable domain, in which reference TRBV7-2 and TRBJ2-3 provide the parts outside the CDR3, is GAGVSQSPSNKVTEKGKDVELRCDPISGHTALYWYRQSLGQGLEFLIYFQGNSAPDKSGLPSDRFSAERTGGSVSTLTIQRTQQEDSAVYLCASSLASGTENTQFGPGTRLTVL.

J is TRBJ1-2 and V is TRBV11-3; possibly TRBD1 for D (6 bases). The CDR3 contains 15 residues. Trimming removed 4 bases at V and 2 bases at J, with 14 bases between. In germline, CDR1 is SGHNT, CDR2 YENEEA. As DNA, the CDR3 is TGTGCCAGCAGCTGGGGTGTGGGGGCAAACTATGGCTACACCTTC. Protein: CASSWGVGANYGYTF.

The CDR3 DNA reads TGTGCCAGCAGCTACCTAGGCACCTACAATGAGCAGTTCTTC. Translation gives CASSYLGTYNEQFF. V is TRBV5-4 and J is TRBJ2-1; D is undetermined. CDR3 length: 14 residues. Trimming took 3 bases from V and 2 from J, leaving 9 bases between them. Germline loops: CDR1 SGHNT, CDR2 YYREEE (reference sequence).

The chain has TRBV19 and TRBJ1-2; a weak D match, TRBD1 (5 bases). The V gene lost 3 bases and the J gene lost 8 bases, with 10 bases spanning the gap. Germline assignment: CDR1 LNHDA and CDR2 SQIVND (reference sequence). The CDR3 consists of 12 residues. CDR3 amino acids: CASSIEGDGYTF. In DNA form, the CDR3 reads TGTGCCAGTAGTATCGAAGGGGACGGCTACACCTTC.

This chain links TRBV7-8 with TRBJ2-7; D possibly corresponds to TRBD2 (6 bases). In germline, CDR1 is SGHVS, CDR2 FQNEAQ. CDR3 length: 15 amino acids. Trimming removed 1 base from V and 3 bases from J, with 13 bases in between. CDR3 region: CASSLELGTVYEQYF. Here the CDR3 DNA reads TGTGCCAGCAGCTTAGAGCTCGGGACTGTCTACGAGCAGTACTTC.

V is TRBV2 and J is TRBJ2-4; 7 nucleotides agree with TRBD1. The CDR3 sequence is 12 residues long. The V segment lost 8 bases and the J segment 12 bases; nucleotides outside the gene matches: 10. Per the germline V gene, CDR1 is SNHLY and CDR2 is FYNNEI. The CDR3 loop reads CASGEGGNDQYF. CDR3 sequence (DNA): TGTGCCAGCGGAGAAGGGGGCAACGATCAGTACTTC.

Note on this clonotype: At one end, the junction sequence differs from germline, possibly due to a read error. This sequence joins TRBV2 and TRBJ2-3; the D is unclear. This CDR3 comprises 15 residues. Germline V lookup: CDR1 SNHLY, CDR2 FYNNEI. The CDR3 sequence: CASSELEPRLYAQYF. The CDR3 bases are TGTGCCAGCAGTGAGCTAGAGCCTCGACTCTACGCGCAGTACTTT. The complete variable domain, with remaining parts taken from reference TRBV2 and TRBJ2-3, reads EPEVTQTPSHQVTQMGQEVILRCVPISNHLYFYWYRQILGQKVEFLVSFYNNEISEKSEIFDDQFSVERPDGSNFTLKIRSTKLEDSAMYFCASSELEPRLYAQYFGPGTRLTVL.

This clonotype was recorded at least ten times. A much larger clonotype is one base distant, so this may be a read error. This CDR3 fails to terminate in the conserved phenylalanine or tryptophan, so it likely reflects a read error. The DNA is omitted, as the CDR3 cannot be located on it reliably, and the CDR3 follows TCRdb's listing. The chain combines TRBV7-9 with TRBJ2-3; the table calls TRBD2, which could not be checked here. Per the germline V gene, CDR1 is SEHNR and CDR2 is FQNEAQ (reference sequence). The CDR3 extends over 13 residues, inclusive of both ends. CDR3 region: CASSYQRSGGSDE.

The V call is TRBV24-1, the J call TRBJ2-1, with 12 bases identical to TRBD2. The CDR3 runs to 17 residues. V shed 3 bases and J 0 bases; nucleotides not matched to a gene: 2. From germline, CDR1 is KGHDR and CDR2 SFDVKD. CDR3 sequence reads: CATSDTSGRYSYNEQFF. In nucleotides, the CDR3 is TGTGCCACCAGTGATACTAGCGGGAGGTACTCCTACAATGAGCAGTTCTTC.

This clonotype appeared once. The limits of the CDR3 on the DNA are not certain, so only TCRdb's listed CDR3 is given. The rearrangement uses TRBV9 and TRBJ1-1. A total of 15 residues make up the CDR3, ends included. Germline CDR1 SGDLS, CDR2 YYNGEE. CDR3 sequence reads: CASSVGPEAQYFAFF.

On this clonotype: Since the CDR3 does not end with the conserved phenylalanine or tryptophan, this likely comes from a read error. This chain joins TRBV13 and TRBJ2-7; D gene ambiguous. V was pared by 4 bases and J by 5 bases, with 18 bases between. The CDR3 is made up of 15 amino acids. The V gene's germline CDR1 is PRHDT and CDR2 FYEKMQ (reference sequence). The CDR3 protein is CASSSIMSGADEQYL. CDR3 bases: TGTGCCAGCAGCTCAATTATGTCAGGAGCCGACGAGCAGTACCTC.

This clonotype has more than one count but fewer than ten. The chain has TRBV13 and TRBJ2-3; D is perhaps TRBD1 (5 bases). From germline, CDR1 is PRHDT and CDR2 FYEKMQ (reference sequence). Between the trimmed V and J ends, which lost 4 bases and 4 bases, there was a span of 9 bases. The CDR3 length is 13 residues. CDR3 sequence (DNA): TGTGCCAGCAGCTCGGGCAGGGCAGATACGCAGTATTTT. Amino acid sequence: CASSSGRADTQYF. Drawing the rest from reference TRBV13 and TRBJ2-3, the complete variable domain is AAGVIQSPRHLIKEKRETATLKCYPIPRHDTVYWYQQGPGQDPQFLISFYEKMQSDKGSIPDRFSAQQFSDYHSELNMSSLELGDSALYFCASSSGRADTQYFGPGTRLTVL.

The chain carries TRBV7-9 and TRBJ2-1; 14 nucleotides align to TRBD2. V trimming: 6 bases; J trimming: 6 bases; junction bases outside the gene matches: 7. Germline V gene lookup returns CDR1 SEHNR and CDR2 FQNEAQ (reference sequence). This CDR3 contains 16 residues. DNA of the CDR3: TGTGCCAGCAGTGTCGGGACTAGCGGGAGTTCCAATGAGCAGTTCTTC. This gives the protein CASSVGTSGSSNEQFF.

The chain recombines TRBV29-1 with TRBJ2-7; D remains ambiguous. This CDR3 region has 13 residues. V was trimmed by 8 bases and J by 3 bases, leaving 17 bases between them. Germline V gives CDR1 SQVTM, CDR2 ANQGSEA. The CDR3 here is CSSYVQSNYEQYF. The CDR3 nucleotides read TGCAGCAGTTACGTACAGAGTAACTACGAGCAGTACTTC.

This clonotype has more than one count but fewer than ten. The V gene is TRBV19, the J gene TRBJ2-1, with D maybe TRBD1 (5 bases). CDR3 length equals 13 residues. The V gene lost 1 base and the J gene lost 4 bases, with 5 bases spanning the gap. Germline assignment: CDR1 LNHDA and CDR2 SQIVND (reference sequence). CDR3 sequence: CASSIGQYNEQFF. The CDR3 DNA follows: TGTGCCAGTAGTATAGGACAGTACAATGAGCAGTTCTTC.

The rearrangement uses TRBV2 and TRBJ2-7; D is perhaps TRBD1 or TRBD2 (5 bases each). The CDR3 length is 14 residues. V lost 6 bases and J 2 bases, leaving 14 bases between the germline ends. Germline V lookup: CDR1 SNHLY, CDR2 FYNNEI. In DNA, the CDR3 is TGTGCCAGCAGCGGCCGGGGCACAGCCTACGAGCAGTACGTC. This codes for CASSGRGTAYEQYV.

This clonotype was counted once. The chain combines TRBV11-2 with TRBJ1-6; no clear D gene. The germline V gene encodes CDR1 SGHAT and CDR2 FQNNGV. V gave up 1 base and J gave up 8 bases, with 9 bases separating them. The CDR3 covers 14 residues. The CDR3 is CASSLAACHSPLHF. The CDR3 DNA is TGTGCCAGCAGCTTAGCGGCATGTCATTCACCCCTCCACTTT.

The genes are TRBV25-1 and TRBJ2-3; tentatively, D is TRBD2 (5 bases). Deletions cut 9 bases from V and 6 bases from J, with 19 bases between. The germline CDR1 and CDR2 sequences are MGHDK and SYGVNS. The CDR3 length is 14 residues. CDR3 nucleotide sequence: TGTGCCAGTAGAGGCGCCCCTTTAGCGGATACGCAGTATTTT. This translates into CASRGAPLADTQYF.

The chain links TRBV7-8 to TRBJ1-2; D unresolved. Trimming left V 1 base short and J 11 bases short, with 23 bases between. CDR3 length equals 16 residues. Germline V gene sequence: CDR1 SGHVS, CDR2 FQNEAQ. In DNA, the CDR3 is TGTGCCAGCAGCTTAGGAGCCAGCACAGATACGCAGTATTACACCTTC. Its translation: CASSLGASTDTQYYTF.